This T cell receptor beta chain was captured by sequencing in a study of neurological immune-mediated disorders (dated by TCRdb to between 2018 and 2020). Background for the entire study: The study compared peripheral blood TCR-beta repertoires of HTLV-I-associated myelopathy (HAM/TSP) patients, multiple sclerosis patients and healthy controls using UMI-based sequencing. The 85 to 110 TCR-beta libraries included longitudinal samples, technical triplicates and paired sorted CD4+ and CD8+ T-cell subsets alongside PBMC samples. The cohort comprised some 71 subjects: 14 HAM/TSP patients, 35 or so multiple sclerosis patients and around 20 healthy controls. On the study overall, not on this receptor specifically: The highest TCR clonal expansion was observed in HAM/TSP patients, whereas the lowest was observed in MS patients, even when compared with healthy controls. No identical CDR3 amino acid sequences were shared among expanded clones across subjects, suggesting private TCR-beta repertoires in all groups.

cDNA synthesis used template-switch 5'RACE with a primer carrying a 10-nucleotide random unique molecular identifier tagging each TCR transcript. Each sequencing run produced over 180 million TCR-beta sequences covering 15-18 subjects. The RNeasy kit was used for extraction of total RNA. The KAPA Real-time Library Amplification kit was used to amplify TCR-beta VDJ regions with primers for the TCR constant region and the 5'RACE anchor. A first PCR added sample indexes and Illumina adaptors, after which a second PCR increased the library yield. The roughly 650 bp TCR product was size-selected on a 2% E-gel SizeSelection system after Ampure bead purification. Before pooling, library quality was assessed on a Bioanalyzer, concentration was determined with Qubit, and library quantification was performed with the Kapa Library Quantification kit. An Illumina HiSeq 2500 sequenced the libraries paired-end 2 x 150 bp. To increase sequence diversity, about 23-32% phiX was spiked into each library pool. Turning to the authors' computational methods: Quality-filtered reads were processed with the UMI-based MiGEC pipeline, which removed over 80% of raw TCR sequences during error correction. IMGT germline references were used for alignment of VDJ genes, and clonotypes were defined by a unique CDR3 amino acid sequence together with V-J genes. VDJtools evaluated clonal expansion, Shannon diversity and CDR3 relatedness (CalcPairwiseDistances, ClusterSamples); CLCbio workbench built phylogenetic trees. Clones with at least 8 unique UMIs were defined as expanded, with this threshold being based on coefficient-of-variation modelling across technical triplicates. In-frame beta chains were kept once TCRdb had trimmed the public reads at Q25 with fastp and called clones with MiXCR. Entries are consolidated by CDR3 protein sequence, retaining the most common genes and DNA. TCRdb's processing, not the authors' own work, is the source of the V and J calls. This sample gives more than 20,000 distinct CDR3 sequences in total; about 15% of them show up just once. 15% of the sample comes from the top ten.

Sequences GTSNPN (CDR1) and SVGIG (CDR2) are obtained from the germline V gene (reference sequence). V and J lose 0 bases and 7 bases, and a span of 16 bases separates them. The CDR3 region is 14 residues in length, termini included. The CDR3 DNA has 42 bases and is translated from base 1. Libraries from unsorted PBMCs were made from 2 million PBMCs kept in RNAlater at -80 degrees C until RNA extraction. Peripheral blood was subjected to Ficoll-Hypaque density gradient centrifugation to isolate PBMCs, which were then cryopreserved in liquid nitrogen. In this sample, this clonotype turned up once. Its antigen remains unidentified. A much larger clone lies one base from this, so it may be a read error. As the CDR3 is not closed by the conserved phenylalanine or tryptophan, this likely results from a read error.

This receptor was taken from a female donor with HTLV-1-associated myelopathy (HAM/TSP). The V and J segments used are TRBV30 and TRBJ2-7; a tentative D call is TRBD2 (5 bases match). Material for sequencing was PBMCs. CDR3 reads: CAWSVTDYTREQYL. The sequenced DNA: TGTGCCTGGAGTGTAACCGACTATACGCGTGAGCAGTACTTA.